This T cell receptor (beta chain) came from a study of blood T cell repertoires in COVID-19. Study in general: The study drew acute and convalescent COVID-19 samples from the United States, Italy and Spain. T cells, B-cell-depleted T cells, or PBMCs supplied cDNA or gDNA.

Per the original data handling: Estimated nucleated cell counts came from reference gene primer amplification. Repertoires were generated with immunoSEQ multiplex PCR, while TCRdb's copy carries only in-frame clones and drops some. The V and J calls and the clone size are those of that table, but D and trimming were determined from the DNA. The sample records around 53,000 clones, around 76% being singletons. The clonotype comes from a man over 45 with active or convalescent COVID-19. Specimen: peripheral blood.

The CDR3 reads CASSRPMRSNTEAFF. The DNA of the CDR3 is TGCGCCAGCAGCCGACCAATGAGGTCAAACACTGAAGCTTTCTTT. The V and J genes are TRBV4-1 and TRBJ1-1; D is unclear. This CDR3 comprises 15 residues. Between the trimmed V and J ends, which lost 4 bases and 2 bases, there was a span of 14 bases. Germline CDR1 MGHRA, CDR2 YSYEKL.